This T cell receptor (beta chain) derives from a study of blood T cell repertoires in COVID-19. As for the study in general: Samples taken during acute and convalescent COVID-19 were collected in the United States, Italy and Spain.

Sequenced by immunoSEQ multiplex PCR; TCRdb stores in-frame clones only, minus some. The sample lists hundreds of thousands of clones, roughly 88% seen once, with around 2.2% in the top ten. This clone was found once. Germline values: CDR1 SGHRS, CDR2 YFSETQ. After removal of 4 bases from V and 9 bases from J, the junction contained 5 bases not matched to a gene. There are 14 residues in the CDR3. This receptor was taken from a man aged 25-45 years who had recovered from COVID-19. The sample consisted of PBMCs or T cells enriched from blood (not recorded which). The V gene is TRBV5-1, the J gene TRBJ2-1; the match to TRBD1 covers 12 bases. CDR3 loop: CASSVGQGAGEQFF. The CDR3 bases are TGCGCCAGCAGCGTGGGACAGGGGGCGGGTGAGCAGTTCTTC.